The 8 T cell receptor beta chains reported below all come from one sample, sequenced in a study of tumor-infiltrating lymphocytes in primary liver carcinoma (dated by TCRdb to the late 2010s). TRIzol reagent was used to extract blood RNA from unsorted whole blood, while the DNeasy Blood & Tissue kit provided the germline DNA. The sequencer was an Illumina HiSeq 2500. Starting from 450 to 500 ng total RNA, TCRbeta-specific cDNA was produced by reverse transcription with a constant-region primer and ProtoScript II reverse transcriptase. The TCRbeta libraries were prepared through three rounds of nested multiplex PCR following a slightly modified ARM-PCR procedure. Each of the first two PCR rounds ran for approximately 10 cycles and used multiplex TRBV1-TRBV30 forward primers together with a Cbeta reverse primer. TCRdb applied fastp at Q25 and MiXCR to the public reads, then kept only in-frame beta chains. Each entry merges the rows of one CDR3 protein and shows their most common DNA and genes. This sample holds about 330,000 distinct CDR3 sequences; less than 70% were observed only once. Of the sample, about 6% falls within the top ten clones.

The specimen was peripheral blood. The source of these receptors is a man aged 40-49 years with primary liver carcinoma and hepatitis B virus infection.

This clonotype has more than one count but fewer than ten. A much larger clone lies a single base off, so this may be a read error. This chain uses TRBV12-3 or TRBV12-4 with TRBJ2-5, with a tentative D call TRBD1 (5 bases). The CDR3 contains 11 residues. The CDR3 DNA is TGTGCCAGCGGCGGACAAGAGGCCCAGTACTTC. It is translated as CASGGQEAQYF.

This sequence joins TRBV28 and TRBJ2-7; D gene uncertain. CDR1 and CDR2 (germline): MDHEN, SYDVKM. Trimming stripped 4 bases from V and 2 bases from J, with 6 bases between. The CDR3 totals 12 residues. Here the CDR3 DNA reads TGTGCCAGCAGTTCCCAGACCTACGAGCAGTACTTC. This gives the protein CASSSQTYEQYF.

This clonotype appeared many times. The chain combines TRBV6-1 with TRBJ2-5; D is perhaps TRBD2 (6 bases). V lost 7 bases and J lost 7, with 13 bases in between. The CDR3 loop spans 12 amino acids. Germline-derived CDR1 and CDR2 are MNHNS and SASEGT. CDR3 protein: CASTLGTRTQYF. The CDR3 DNA sequence: TGTGCCAGCACCTTGGGGACTCGGACCCAGTACTTC.

This clonotype was seen at least ten times. This chain joins TRBV6-5 and TRBJ2-5; D unresolved. V lost 0 bases to trimming and J lost 0 bases, with 14 bases between them. Germline V gene lookup returns CDR1 MNHEY and CDR2 SVGAGI. This CDR3 spans 17 amino acids. As DNA, the CDR3 is TGTGCCAGCAGTTACTCGTTTTGGAGCGACGACCAAGAGACCCAGTACTTC. This translates into CASSYSFWSDDQETQYF.

As regards this clonotype: A much larger clone sits a single nucleotide away, making a read error possible. The gene calls are TRBV4-3 and TRBJ2-1; a possible D gene is TRBD2 (6 bases). The CDR3 consists of 14 residues. Per the germline V gene, CDR1 is LGHNA and CDR2 is YSLEER. The CDR3 DNA sequence: TGCGCCAGCAGCCAAGGGGAGGCCTACAATGATCAGTTCTTC. It yields the protein CASSQGEAYNDQFF.

The CDR3 DNA reads TGTGCCAGCAGCTGGGGACAGGGGGCTACCGGGACCCAGTACTTC. It specifies CASSWGQGATGTQYF. J is TRBJ2-5 and V is TRBV5-6, with 12 bases identical to TRBD1. Trimming removed 3 bases from V and 7 bases from J; junction bases left unmatched: 7. Germline-derived CDR1 and CDR2 are SGHDT and YYEEEE. The CDR3 sequence is 15 residues long.

This clonotype was seen many times. V gene TRBV6-2 or TRBV6-3 combines with J gene TRBJ1-5; D not resolved. CDR1 is MNHEY and CDR2 is SVGEGT in the germline V gene. V lost 8 bases and J lost 6, with 14 bases in between. This CDR3 has 13 residues. DNA for the CDR3: TGTGCCAGCGGGGTTGCCTCGATTCAGCCCCAGCATTTT. Translation gives CASGVASIQPQHF.

This clonotype was seen repeatedly, ten times or more. V usage is TRBV11-2 and J usage is TRBJ2-5; D is unclear. The CDR3 sequence is 14 residues long. The V gene's germline CDR1 is SGHAT and CDR2 FQNNGV. Trimming stripped 5 bases from V and 1 base from J, with 11 bases between. In DNA form, the CDR3 reads TGTGCCAGCAGCCCTCGTTTACGCCAAGAGACCCAGTACTTC. This translates into CASSPRLRQETQYF.